The following is a T cell receptor beta chain sequence with its context. No antigen is known for it. The data were taken from a study of blood T cells in healthy people across ages. General study results and limits: Possibly, changes in expanded clonotypes were confounded because donor CMV status was unknown.

Donors each provided 9.5 to 10 milliliters of peripheral blood. V was trimmed by 5 bases and J by 4 bases, leaving 14 bases between them. The CDR3 has 13 residues. Germline V CDR1 and CDR2: SQVTM, ANQGSEA. A second PCR, run for about 7 to 11 cycles, used a sample-barcoded 5' primer plus a J-beta primer mix. Individual samples furnished no less than 2.5 million CDR3-containing paired-end reads apiece. TCRdb independently ran MiXCR on the 5' RACE reads; one entry per CDR3 protein. Here the sample spans around 790,000 distinct CDR3 sequences, 40% to 50% being singletons. Sequencing input: blood. The receptor was derived from a man aged 55 to 70 in good health. The chain recombines TRBV29-1 with TRBJ1-2; D may be TRBD1 (6 bases). This chain's CDR3 is CSVPTGTSYGYTF. The DNA of the CDR3 is TGCAGCGTTCCGACAGGCACTAGCTATGGCTACACCTTC.